The 28 T cell receptor beta chains below all came from one sample that was sequenced in a study of T cell responses to AZD1222 COVID-19 vaccine. Clones were read by immunoSEQ multiplex PCR, and TCRdb kept only the in-frame ones, dropping some. The repertoire holds 150,000 to 250,000 clones, with roughly nine tenths as singletons. Sequencing used peripheral blood, obtained 28 days after the second AZD1222 dose. The receptor set was obtained from an adult who received the AZD1222 COVID-19 vaccine.

This clone was detected a few times. The chain links TRBV3-1 (or the pseudogene TRBV3-2) to TRBJ2-5, with 10 positions matching TRBD2. Germline V lookup: CDR1 LGHDT, CDR2 YNNKEL (reference sequence). V lost 4 bases and J lost 1; bases outside the gene matches: 15. This CDR3 region has 19 residues. CDR3 coding DNA: TGTGCCAGCAGCCGCAGAAGCGGGGTAGCGGGAGGTATCCAAGAGACCCAGTACTTC. Encoded protein: CASSRRSGVAGGIQETQYF.

The gene calls are TRBV15 and TRBJ1-4; TRBD1 matches 7 bases. Germline V gene data show CDR1 as LNHNV and CDR2 as YYDKDF (reference sequence). The CDR3 has 16 amino acids. V was pared by 2 bases and J by 8 bases, with 11 bases of the junction left unmatched. CDR3 bases: TGTGCCACCAGCAGATTAACAGGGGTTGGGAGGGAAAAACTGTTTTTT. Its translation: CATSRLTGVGREKLFF.

This clone was detected only once. The chain joins TRBV5-1 to TRBJ2-7; D tentatively reads TRBD1 or TRBD2 (5 bases each). V was clipped by 0 bases and J by 6 bases, with 10 bases between them. Germline V lookup: CDR1 SGHRS, CDR2 YFSETQ. CDR3 length: 13 amino acids. The chain's CDR3 is CASSLAGSPEQYF. The DNA for the CDR3 is TGCGCCAGCAGCTTGGCAGGGAGTCCCGAGCAGTACTTC.

The J gene is TRBJ2-5, the V gene TRBV9; D remains ambiguous. Between the trimmed V and J ends, which lost 0 bases and 2 bases, there was a span of 11 bases. The CDR3 consists of 15 residues. From germline, CDR1 is SGDLS and CDR2 YYNGEE. This CDR3 reads CASSVGGALQETQYF. CDR3 nucleotides: TGTGCCAGCAGCGTAGGAGGCGCCTTACAAGAGACCCAGTACTTC.

V is TRBV4-1 and J is TRBJ2-3; 13 bases match TRBD2. Germline V CDR1 and CDR2: MGHRA, YSYEKL. With 4 bases clipped from V and 2 bases from J, the junction kept 6 bases outside the gene matches. This CDR3 comprises 17 residues. The CDR3 loop reads CASSRSGLAGYTDTQYF. CDR3 nucleotides: TGCGCCAGCAGCCGCTCGGGACTAGCGGGGTACACAGATACGCAGTATTTT.

The chain recombines TRBV6-1 with TRBJ2-1; 8 bases align to TRBD2. J was trimmed by 3 bases and V by 5 bases; bases with no gene match: 6. The CDR3 is 15 residues long. The germline V gene encodes CDR1 MNHNS and CDR2 SASEGT. DNA for the CDR3: TGTGCCAGCAGTCTTATAGCGGGGTTCTACAATGAGCAGTTCTTC. It yields the protein CASSLIAGFYNEQFF.

V usage is TRBV6-5 and J usage is TRBJ2-1; TRBD2 aligns across 10 bases. This CDR3 has 13 amino acids. The germline gives CDR1 MNHEY, CDR2 SVGAGI. CDR3 in DNA: TGTGGGGTTAGGAGCGGGAGGGCCAATGAGCAGTTCTTC. This gives the protein CGVRSGRANEQFF.

The chain has TRBV7-6 and TRBJ1-1, with TRBD1 matching 7 bases. In germline, CDR1 is SGHVS, CDR2 FNYEAQ. V gave up 1 base and J gave up 5 bases; unmatched junction bases: 7. This CDR3 region has 15 residues. CDR3 amino acids: CASSLDLRGGTEAFF. In nucleotides, the CDR3 is TGTGCCAGCAGCTTAGATCTCAGGGGGGGGACTGAAGCTTTCTTT.

DNA for the CDR3: TGTGCCTGGAGGTCGGCTAGCCAATACAATGAGCAGTTCTTC. Its translation: CAWRSASQYNEQFF. This chain links TRBV30 with TRBJ2-1, with a possible D match to TRBD2 (5 bases). Germline CDR1 GTSNPN, CDR2 SVGIG (reference sequence). V shed 3 bases and J shed 4 bases, with 13 bases lying between them. This CDR3 has 14 amino acids.

The V call is TRBV3-1 (or the pseudogene TRBV3-2), the J call TRBJ2-7, with TRBD2 as a possible D gene (6 bases). Germline V gene lookup returns CDR1 LGHDT and CDR2 YNNKEL (reference sequence). The CDR3 has 15 amino acids. The V gene lost 4 bases and the J gene lost 3 bases, with 16 bases spanning the gap. In DNA, the CDR3 is TGTGCCAGCAGCCCAAGAGGGCGGGAAGACTACGAGCAGTACTTC. Translated: CASSPRGREDYEQYF.

V usage is TRBV9 and J usage is TRBJ1-5, with 7 bases fitting TRBD1. Per the germline V gene, CDR1 is SGDLS and CDR2 is YYNGEE. CDR3 length equals 15 residues. The junction had 4 bases not matched to a gene; V was cut back by 0 bases and J by 4 bases. The CDR3 sequence: CASSVGVRGNQPQHF. In DNA, the CDR3 is TGTGCCAGCAGCGTAGGGGTCAGGGGGAATCAGCCCCAGCATTTT.

The rearrangement joins TRBV10-1 to TRBJ1-1; D is unresolved. The V end lost 4 bases, the J end lost 4 bases, and 13 bases lay between the germline ends. The germline V gene has CDR1 WNHNN and CDR2 SYGVQD (reference sequence). This CDR3 is 14 amino acids long. CDR3 nucleotide sequence: TGCGCCAGCAGTGCTTTCAGAGAGATCACTGAAGCTTTCTTT. Protein: CASSAFREITEAFF.

The CDR3 coding sequence is TGCAGTGCTAGTTTGGCCGGCTCGGGTGAGCAGTTCTTC. Residues: CSASLAGSGEQFF. The chain carries TRBV20-1 and TRBJ2-1; D uncertain. This CDR3 spans 13 amino acids. Germline CDR1 reads DFQATT; CDR2 reads SNEGSKA (reference sequence). V was shortened by 3 bases and J by 9 bases, with 15 bases between the two germline ends.

The chain combines TRBV2 with TRBJ1-2, with 8 bases lining up with TRBD1. This CDR3 comprises 13 residues. V lost 5 bases and J lost 4; bases outside the gene matches: 3. CDR1 is SNHLY and CDR2 is FYNNEI in the germline V gene. The CDR3 here is CASSKGQVYGYTF. The CDR3 DNA sequence: TGTGCCAGCAGTAAGGGACAGGTCTATGGCTACACCTTC. Variable domain in full (rest from reference TRBV2 and TRBJ1-2): EPEVTQTPSHQVTQMGQEVILRCVPISNHLYFYWYRQILGQKVEFLVSFYNNEISEKSEIFDDQFSVERPDGSNFTLKIRSTKLEDSAMYFCASSKGQVYGYTFGSGTRLTVV.

The V and J genes are TRBV7-2 and TRBJ1-2, with D maybe TRBD1 (6 bases). The CDR3 length is 14 residues. V shed 3 bases and J shed 5 bases, with 13 bases lying between them. Germline lookup yields CDR1 SGHTA and CDR2 FQGNSA. The CDR3 loop reads CASSFGGGEYGYTF. As DNA, the CDR3 is TGTGCCAGCAGCTTCGGAGGGGGGGAGTATGGCTACACCTTC.

The chain carries TRBV3-1 (or the pseudogene TRBV3-2) and TRBJ2-7; 8 bases agree with TRBD1. The CDR3 has 15 residues. From germline, CDR1 is LGHDT and CDR2 YNNKEL (reference sequence). Trimming at V came to 0 bases and at J to 9 bases, leaving 10 bases not matched to a gene. The CDR3 nucleotides are TGTGCCAGCAGCCAAGATAGTGGACAGGGAGTTTGGCAGTACTTC. This codes for CASSQDSGQGVWQYF.

The chain is built from TRBV12-2 and TRBJ2-3; the D call in the table, TRBD2, was not verified against the DNA. TRBV12-2 is tagged as a pseudogene. The CDR3 contains 16 residues. CDR3: CASRLCEDSSTDTQYF. The CDR3 region has the DNA TGTGCAAGTCGCTTATGTGAGGACTCCAGCACAGATACGCAGTATTTT.

The chain joins TRBV7-9 to TRBJ1-4; D possibly corresponds to TRBD1 (5 bases). The germline gives CDR1 SEHNR, CDR2 FQNEAQ (reference sequence). V was cut by 1 base and J by 7 bases, with 13 bases left in between. The CDR3 runs 15 residues. DNA of the CDR3: TGTGCCAGCAGCTTAGGGCAGGATAGGGGTGAAAAACTGTTTTTT. Residues: CASSLGQDRGEKLFF.

The rearrangement links TRBV5-6 to TRBJ1-4, with D unclear. V was clipped by 3 bases and J by 6 bases, with 12 bases between them. The CDR3 length is 14 residues. CDR1 and CDR2 from the germline V gene are SGHDT and YYEEEE. CDR3 bases: TGTGCCAGCAGCTATAGGGAGAAGTATGAAAAACTGTTTTTT. It yields the protein CASSYREKYEKLFF.

This chain links TRBV5-1 with TRBJ1-2; possible D gene TRBD1, 5 bases. Per germline, CDR1 SGHRS and CDR2 YFSETQ. Deletions cut 7 bases from V and 2 bases from J, with 12 bases between. The CDR3 is 13 residues long. CDR3 in DNA: TGCGCCAGCGGGAGGGGCGACAACTATGGCTACACCTTC. Protein product: CASGRGDNYGYTF.

This clone turned up a few times. DNA of the CDR3: TGTGCCAGCAGCTTGGGTCGGTCAGATACGCAGTATTTT. This gives the protein CASSLGRSDTQYF. The rearrangement joins TRBV11-2 to TRBJ2-3, with unresolved D. The V and J ends lost 3 bases and 4 bases respectively, with 8 bases between them. Germline CDR1 SGHAT, CDR2 FQNNGV. The CDR3 totals 13 residues.

The CDR3 region has the DNA TGTGCCAGCAGTTTATGGGACCTCGGCGGGGGCAATCAGCCCCAGCATTTT. It encodes CASSLWDLGGGNQPQHF. V is TRBV28 and J is TRBJ1-5, with D hard to call. The length of the CDR3 is 17 residues. Germline CDR1 is MDHEN and CDR2 is SYDVKM. V dropped 0 bases and J dropped 2 bases, with 14 bases sitting between them.

The V call is TRBV21-1, the J call TRBJ2-2. TRBV21-1 is designated a pseudogene. This CDR3 is 16 amino acids long. CDR3 nucleotides: TGTGCCAGCAGCCCGGGCCGGACGGTTAACACCGGGGAGCTGTTTTTT. This sequence encodes CASSPGRTVNTGELFF.

The chain uses TRBV28 and TRBJ1-4; 7 nucleotides align to TRBD1. Germline V gene sequence: CDR1 MDHEN, CDR2 SYDVKM. This CDR3 is 15 amino acids long. Trimming took 6 bases from V and 6 from J; bases not matched to a gene: 10. The CDR3 nucleotides are TGTGCCAGCAGGATTCAGACAGGGAGGGATGAAAAACTGTTTTTT. Amino acid sequence: CASRIQTGRDEKLFF.

The chain recombines TRBV21-1 with TRBJ1-3; the table's D call, TRBD1, was not checked against the DNA. TRBV21-1 is an annotated pseudogene. This CDR3 spans 16 amino acids. The CDR3 spells CASSMTGVYSGNTIYF. As DNA, the CDR3 is TGTGCCAGCAGTATGACAGGGGTTTACTCTGGAAACACCATATATTTT.

The chain employs TRBV5-4 and TRBJ1-4; possible D gene TRBD1, 5 bases. The CDR3 runs 16 residues. Germline assignment: CDR1 SGHNT and CDR2 YYREEE (reference sequence). The V end was cut by 4 bases, the J end by 8 bases, with 21 bases between. CDR3 coding DNA: TGTGCCAGCAGCCAACAGGCAGGGCAGGGTACCGAAAAACTGTTTTTT. It specifies CASSQQAGQGTEKLFF. The variable domain in full, completed from reference TRBV5-4 and TRBJ1-4, reads ETGVTQSPTHLIKTRGQQVTLRCSSQSGHNTVSWYQQALGQGPQFIFQYYREEENGRGNFPPRFSGLQFPNYSSELNVNALELDDSALYLCASSQQAGQGTEKLFFGSGTQLSVL.

This clone appeared once. The J gene is TRBJ1-5, the V gene TRBV28; D gene ambiguous. Trimming pared 5 bases from V and 0 bases from J, leaving 14 bases between. CDR1 and CDR2 from the germline V gene are MDHEN and SYDVKM. This CDR3 has 16 residues. The CDR3 spells CASSLRHLNSNQPQHF. CDR3 nucleotide sequence: TGTGCCAGCAGTCTTCGACACTTGAATAGCAATCAGCCCCAGCATTTT.

V usage is TRBV30 and J usage is TRBJ2-3; tentatively, D is TRBD1 or TRBD2 (5 bases each). Germline loops: CDR1 GTSNPN, CDR2 SVGIG (reference sequence). Trimming left V 5 bases short and J 0 bases short, with 15 bases between. CDR3 length: 15 amino acids. CDR3 loop: CAWSHRRISTDTQYF. The CDR3 nucleotides read TGTGCCTGGTCCCACAGGAGGATAAGCACAGATACGCAGTATTTT.